Below, 3 T cell receptor beta chains from the same sample are listed, as sequenced in a study of shared clonotypes between healthy human individuals. Here immunoSEQ multiplex PCR was the method, and the copy in TCRdb shows in-frame clones only, minus some. The sample lists some 2.4 million clones; 93% were seen once. Sequencing used naive CD4+ T cells from PBMCs. Subset described: CD45RA+ positively selected. All receptors derive from a man between 18 and 29 years old in good health. Some clones in this sample may be carry-over from other donors' samples.

The chain combines TRBV4-2 with TRBJ1-2; 9 positions agree with TRBD1. The CDR3 is 15 amino acids. With 1 base clipped from V and 6 bases from J, the junction kept 6 bases outside the gene matches. Germline assignment: CDR1 LGHNA and CDR2 YNFKEQ. CDR3 coding DNA: TGTGCCAGCAGCCAAGGTCGACAGGGGGGAGATGGCTACACCTTC. This sequence encodes CASSQGRQGGDGYTF.

The V call is TRBV19, the J call TRBJ1-5, with 8 bases aligning to TRBD1. CDR1 is LNHDA, CDR2 SQIVND, per germline (reference sequence). This CDR3 is built from 17 residues. Germline trimming cut 3 bases from V and 1 base from J; bases unmatched to any gene: 8. CDR3 coding DNA: TGTGCCAGTAGTATGCGGTCGACAGGGGACAGCAATCAGCCCCAGCATTTT. Protein sequence: CASSMRSTGDSNQPQHF.

This chain joins TRBV5-1 and TRBJ2-2, with a tentative D call TRBD2 (5 bases). This CDR3 has 13 residues. V dropped 4 bases and J dropped 6 bases, with 10 bases sitting between them. Germline V CDR1 and CDR2: SGHRS, YFSETQ. The DNA for the CDR3 is TGCGCCAGCAGCACGAGGGTACCCGGGGAGCTGTTTTTT. Residues: CASSTRVPGELFF.